Listed below are T cell receptor beta chains from one sample, sequenced in a study of early T cells in non-severe SARS-CoV-2 infection. TCRdb reprocessed the 5' RACE reads with MiXCR, giving one entry per CDR3 protein. The top ten clones hold roughly 22% of a sample with 100,000 to 150,000 distinct CDR3 sequences, around 14% of them seen once. Sample: whole blood. The receptors derive from an adult who was a healthcare worker with PCR-confirmed SARS-CoV-2 infection or an uninfected control (not recorded which). Each CDR3 is given with its conserved first and last residue. The D gene is left open where the match is weak. Clone size appears in some rows only: once, few, many, or a class for an expanded clone.

D	V	length	J	size	DNA	CDR3
.	TRBV29-1	15	TRBJ1-1	.	TGCAGCGTTCGGGCCAGCTCAACGATGAACACTGAAGCTTTCTTT	CSVRASSTMNTEAFF
.	TRBV12-3/TRBV12-4	14	TRBJ1-1	many	TGTGCCAGCAGTCTAGATGGGGGTAACACTGAAGCTTTCTTT	CASSLDGGNTEAFF
TRBD1	TRBV19	14	TRBJ2-7	few	TGTGCCAGTAGAACAGGGGGCCCTCAGTACGAGCAGTACTTC	CASRTGGPQYEQYF
TRBD2	TRBV5-1	16	TRBJ2-3	many	TGCGCCAGCAGCTTAGCTAGCGGGGGGAGCACAGATACGCAGTATTTT	CASSLASGGSTDTQYF
TRBD1	TRBV20-1	15	TRBJ2-5	few	TGCAGTGCTAGAGATTCGGACAGGGCTAGGGAGACCCAGTACTTC	CSARDSDRARETQYF
.	TRBV5-5	17	TRBJ2-7	.	TGTGCCAGCAGCTTGGCCGAGGGTAGGGGCCCCATTAGCGAGCAGTACTTC	CASSLAEGRGPISEQYF
TRBD1	TRBV10-3	14	TRBJ1-5	few	TGTGCCATCAGCGCGGGACAGGAAAATCAGCCCCAGCATTTT	CAISAGQENQPQHF
.	TRBV19	15	TRBJ2-3	.	TGTGCCAGTAGTACCCTTACAGGGAACACAGATACGCAGTATTTT	CASSTLTGNTDTQYF
.	TRBV7-9	12	TRBJ2-7	.	TGTGCCAGCAGCTTGTTGGGGGAGAAGCAGTACTTC	CASSLLGEKQYF
TRBD2	TRBV12-3/TRBV12-4	16	TRBJ2-3	few	TGTGCCAGCAGTGACCCCCAGCGGGGGGCCACAGATACGCAGTATTTT	CASSDPQRGATDTQYF
TRBD1	TRBV7-9	16	TRBJ1-5	.	TGTGCCAGCAGCTTAGCACAGGGGCCTAGCAATCAGCCCCAGCATTTT	CASSLAQGPSNQPQHF
TRBD2	TRBV9	13	TRBJ2-5	.	TGTGCCAGCAGAGGACTAGCTTGGGAGACCCAGTACTTC	CASRGLAWETQYF
TRBD1	TRBV29-1	12	TRBJ2-2	few	TGCAGCGTTGGACAGGGGACCGGGGAGCTGTTTTTT	CSVGQGTGELFF
.	TRBV5-5	15	TRBJ2-5	.	TGTGCCAGCAGCTCGGTCGGGGGTCCACAAGAGACCCAGTACTTC	CASSSVGGPQETQYF
.	TRBV10-3	16	TRBJ2-5	many	TGTGCCATCAGTGAGGGGGAGGGGACAGACCAAGAGACCCAGTACTTC	CAISEGEGTDQETQYF
.	TRBV5-1	14	TRBJ1-2	.	TGCGCCAGCAGCTTGGGCAAATCTTCCTATGGCTACACCTTC	CASSLGKSSYGYTF
TRBD1	TRBV5-1	16	TRBJ2-3	.	TGCGCCAGCAGCTTGGCCGGGACAGGGGGACCAGATACGCAGTATTTT	CASSLAGTGGPDTQYF
.	TRBV20-1	14	TRBJ1-2	.	TGCAGTGCCCCAGACCTTATAGGAACTGATGGCTACACCTTC	CSAPDLIGTDGYTF
TRBD1	TRBV5-1	14	TRBJ2-3	.	TGCGCCAGCAGCGCTGACAGGGTTACAGATACGCAGTATTTT	CASSADRVTDTQYF
TRBD2	TRBV6-6	18	TRBJ2-1	few	TGTGCCAGCAGTTATCGGGCTAGCGGGGGGACCTTCTACAATGAGCAGTTCTTC	CASSYRASGGTFYNEQFF
.	TRBV20-1	13	TRBJ1-2	few	TGCAGTGCTCCGGACGGCTACAACTATGGCTACACCTTC	CSAPDGYNYGYTF
.	TRBV6-1	12	TRBJ2-7	.	TGTGCCAGCAGTGAACGGGGCTACGAGCAGTACTTC	CASSERGYEQYF
.	TRBV14	13	TRBJ2-7	few	TGTGCCAGCAGCCAAGCAGGGACCTACGAGCAGTACTTC	CASSQAGTYEQYF
.	TRBV5-1	14	TRBJ1-1	few	TGCGCCAGCAGCCAGGACAGCCAGAACACTGAAGCTTTCTTT	CASSQDSQNTEAFF
TRBD1	TRBV30	14	TRBJ1-6	many	TGTGCCTGGATGGGGGGACAGGTCAATTCACCCCTCCACTTT	CAWMGGQVNSPLHF
.	TRBV15	14	TRBJ2-6	few	TGTGTCACCGATTCTCGCTCTGGGGCCAACGTCCTGACTTTC	CVTDSRSGANVLTF
.	TRBV6-1	13	TRBJ1-1	.	TGTGCCAGCAGTGGCATTAAGAACACTGAAGCTTTCTTT	CASSGIKNTEAFF
.	TRBV5-1	16	TRBJ2-6	.	TGCGCCAGCAGGGATGGGGGTTTCTCTGGGGCCAACGTCCTGACTTTC	CASRDGGFSGANVLTF
.	TRBV7-9	13	TRBJ2-3	.	TGTGCCAGCAGCTTCAGGGGCACAGATGCGCAGTATTTT	CASSFRGTDAQYF
.	TRBV11-1	14	TRBJ1-3	few	TGTGCCAGCAGCACAGGGTCTACCGGAAACACCATATATTTT	CASSTGSTGNTIYF
.	TRBV5-1	13	TRBJ1-2	.	TGCGCCAGCAGCCTGACAGGTGTCTATGGCTACACCTTC	CASSLTGVYGYTF
TRBD1	TRBV30	14	TRBJ1-4	many	TGTGCCTGGACGTCCGGTGGGACAGGGGAAAAACTGTTTTTT	CAWTSGGTGEKLFF
TRBD2	TRBV5-5	16	TRBJ2-3	.	TGTGCCAGCAGCTTGAGGCTAGCGGAACCGCATGTGAGGCAGTATTTT	CASSLRLAEPHVRQYF
.	TRBV27	11	TRBJ2-7	few	TGTGCCAGCAGTTTCGGGACCGAGCAGTACTTC	CASSFGTEQYF
.	TRBV10-3	12	TRBJ2-1	.	TGTGCCATCAGTGGTGGGACGGGTGAGCAGTTCTTC	CAISGGTGEQFF
.	TRBV29-1	14	TRBJ1-2	few	TGCAGCGTTGTCGACCTCAGGGGATCAGAAGGCTACACCTTC	CSVVDLRGSEGYTF
TRBD2	TRBV30	13	TRBJ2-7	few	TGTGCCTGGAGTGGACTAGCGGGGGGAGAGCAGTACTTC	CAWSGLAGGEQYF
TRBD1	TRBV7-9	15	TRBJ1-2	many	TGTGCCAGCAGCGCCGGGACAGGGGCAACGTATGGCTACACCTTC	CASSAGTGATYGYTF
.	TRBV4-2	16	TRBJ2-7	.	TGTGCCAGCAGCCAAGAGCCGGCCCCTCTCGTTTACGAGCAGTACTTC	CASSQEPAPLVYEQYF
.	TRBV12-3/TRBV12-4	14	TRBJ2-2	few	TGTGCCAGCAGACCTTCCATCTCCCCCGGGGAGCTGTTTTTT	CASRPSISPGELFF
TRBD2	TRBV5-1	15	TRBJ2-2	.	TGCGCCAGCTCCAGCGGGGGACCGGGCACCGGGGAGCTGTTTTTT	CASSSGGPGTGELFF
.	TRBV12-3/TRBV12-4	15	TRBJ2-1	.	TGTGCCAGCAGTTTAGCCGGGACTCTAAACAATGAGCAGTTCTTC	CASSLAGTLNNEQFF
.	TRBV4-2	15	TRBJ2-3	few	TGTGCCAGCAGCCAAGGGGGCTGGAGCACAGATACGCAGTATTTT	CASSQGGWSTDTQYF
.	TRBV19	14	TRBJ1-4	few	TGTGCCAGTAGTATAGGAAGGGGATCTGAAAAACTGTTTTTT	CASSIGRGSEKLFF
TRBD1	TRBV11-2	16	TRBJ2-2	few	TGTGCCAGCAGCTTACGAGGGGGCCAGCCCCCCGGGGAGCTGTTTTTT	CASSLRGGQPPGELFF
TRBD1	TRBV19	17	TRBJ2-2	few	TGTGCCAGTAGTACACTACCGGGACAGGGGGACTCCGGGGAGCTGTTTTTT	CASSTLPGQGDSGELFF
.	TRBV21-1	12	TRBJ1-1	.	TGTGCCAGCAGCAAAGCGGGTGCGGGAGCTTTCTTT	CASSKAGAGAFF
.	TRBV7-9	12	TRBJ1-1	.	TGTGCCAGCAGCTTATTGATGGCTGAAGCTTTCTTT	CASSLLMAEAFF
.	TRBV12-3/TRBV12-4	13	TRBJ1-2	few	TGTGCCAGCAGTTTTCAGGGGAACTATGGCTACACCTTC	CASSFQGNYGYTF
TRBD1	TRBV27	15	TRBJ1-1	few	TGTGCCAGCAGTCCACAGGGGGCCAGGAACACTGAAGCTTTCTTT	CASSPQGARNTEAFF
.	TRBV7-9	11	TRBJ1-2	.	TGTGCCAGTTCCCGGGGGTATGGCTACACCTTC	CASSRGYGYTF
TRBD2	TRBV20-1	13	TRBJ2-7	.	TGCAGTGCTAGTCGGCTAGCGGGGGGGGAGCAGTACTTC	CSASRLAGGEQYF
.	TRBV5-1	16	TRBJ1-1	few	TGCGCCAGCAGCTTGGAGTCCGGGGTGGCATACACTGAAGCTTTCTTT	CASSLESGVAYTEAFF